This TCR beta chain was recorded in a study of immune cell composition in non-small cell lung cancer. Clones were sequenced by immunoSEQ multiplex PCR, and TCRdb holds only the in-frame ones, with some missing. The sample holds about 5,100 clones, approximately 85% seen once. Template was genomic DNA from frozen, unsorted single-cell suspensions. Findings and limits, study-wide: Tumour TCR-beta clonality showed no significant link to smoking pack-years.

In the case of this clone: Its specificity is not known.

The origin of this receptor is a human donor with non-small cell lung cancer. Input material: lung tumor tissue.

The CDR3 region is CASSFSGRVAYEQYF. CDR3 in DNA: TGTGCCAGCAGCTTTAGCGGGAGGGTTGCCTACGAGCAGTACTTC. This chain uses TRBV5-5 with TRBJ2-7; 11 positions match TRBD2. V shed 2 bases, J shed 2 bases, and the junction held 3 bases outside the gene matches. There are 15 residues in the CDR3. Per germline, CDR1 SGHKS and CDR2 YYEKEE (reference sequence).